Detailed here is one T cell receptor beta chain. Its specificity is not known. The data derive from a study of cytomegalovirus exposure and HLA in healthy donors. Study-wide findings and caveats: Associated with cytomegalovirus, according to the listing, were 164 TCR beta chains.

Donors had nominal health at sampling but likely had unrecorded immune exposures. V lost 3 bases and J lost 9, with 6 bases in between. The CDR3 has 12 amino acids. In germline, CDR1 is MNHEY, CDR2 SMNVEV (reference sequence). 13 Jbeta primers and 60 Vbeta primers were used for the PCR. In the authors' methods: An analysis that came later counted tens of millions of unique TCR beta chains, approximately 12 million shared. Produced via immunoSEQ multiplex PCR; TCRdb's table is partial and in-frame only. V, J and clone size reflect that table, while D and trimming were determined from the DNA. The table lists 95,000 to 150,000 clones, roughly 80% of them singletons.

This sequence originates from a man aged 25 to 45 in good health and CMV-seronegative. Sequencing was done on a sample of PBMCs. This chain links TRBV27 with TRBJ1-6; unclear D gene. CDR3 sequence reads: CASSLARSPLHF. DNA of the CDR3: TGTGCCAGCAGTTTGGCTCGTTCACCCCTCCACTTT.